Each of the 32 T cell receptor beta chains below was sequenced from the same sample in a study of early T cells in non-severe SARS-CoV-2 infection. TCRdb reprocessed the 5' RACE reads with MiXCR, giving one entry per CDR3 protein. Among around 60,000 distinct CDR3 sequences listed, about 11% were seen once. The input for sequencing was whole blood, taken at baseline. The receptors stem from an adult who was a healthcare worker with PCR-confirmed SARS-CoV-2 infection or an uninfected control (not recorded which).

A few counts support this clonotype. CDR3 in DNA: TGTGCCAGCAGCTGGGGAGACAACGAGCAGTACTTC. Encoded protein: CASSWGDNEQYF. The chain links TRBV11-2 to TRBJ2-7; possible D gene TRBD2, 5 bases. Trimming shortened V by 4 bases and J by 5 bases, and 9 bases separated the two germline ends. The CDR3 consists of 12 residues. Germline CDR1 is SGHAT and CDR2 is FQNNGV.

This chain joins TRBV27 and TRBJ2-4; 9 nucleotides line up with TRBD2. Germline CDR1 MNHEY, CDR2 SMNVEV (reference sequence). The junction had 5 bases not matched to a gene; V was cut back by 4 bases and J by 1 base. The CDR3 loop spans 16 amino acids. CDR3 in DNA: TGTGCCAGCAGTTACTCTAGCGGGGCTGCCAAAAACATTCAGTACTTC. Its protein is CASSYSSGAAKNIQYF.

The genes are TRBV14 and TRBJ1-3, with unresolved D. V shed 4 bases and J shed 4 bases, with 5 bases lying between them. This CDR3 region has 12 residues. In germline, CDR1 is SGHDN, CDR2 FVKESK. CDR3 sequence reads: CASSPVGNTIYF. CDR3 DNA sequence: TGTGCCAGCAGCCCCGTGGGAAACACCATATATTTT.

This clonotype appeared a few times. The CDR3 region is CASSLRTSSTDTQYF. CDR3 sequence (DNA): TGTGCCAGCAGCTTACGAACCTCTAGCACAGATACGCAGTATTTT. The V call is TRBV13, the J call TRBJ2-3; D remains unclear. The germline V gene has CDR1 PRHDT and CDR2 FYEKMQ (reference sequence). The CDR3 totals 15 residues. V dropped 2 bases and J dropped 0 bases, with 9 bases sitting between them.

This clonotype was detected many times. This sequence joins TRBV5-6 and TRBJ2-5, with a weak D call TRBD1 (5 bases). Trimming took off 7 bases at V and 5 bases at J, with 15 bases between the two ends. This CDR3 spans 13 amino acids. The germline gives CDR1 SGHDT, CDR2 YYEEEE. The CDR3 nucleotides read TGTGCCAGCTCCGTAGCTGGGGCCGAGACCCAGTACTTC. Translated, it gives CASSVAGAETQYF.

Many counts were recorded for this clonotype. CDR3 bases: TGTGCCAGCAGCTTAGACTTACGGATGATCTACAATGAGCAGTTCTTC. Its protein product is CASSLDLRMIYNEQFF. The gene calls are TRBV7-2 and TRBJ2-1; D is undetermined. Trimming left V 1 base short and J 3 bases short, with 13 bases between. The CDR3 contains 16 residues. CDR1 is SGHTA, CDR2 FQGNSA, per germline.

This clonotype was seen a handful of times. J is TRBJ2-7 and V is TRBV11-2, with 8 nucleotides matching TRBD1. The CDR3 covers 17 residues. J was trimmed by 3 bases and V by 0 bases; bases with no gene match: 10. Germline CDR1 SGHAT, CDR2 FQNNGV. CDR3 DNA sequence: TGTGCCAGCAGCTTAGATCTAAAAGGGACAGGACGCTACGAGCAGTACTTC. This translates into CASSLDLKGTGRYEQYF. Full variable domain (rest looked up from reference TRBV11-2 and TRBJ2-7): EAGVAQSPRYKIIEKRQSVAFWCNPISGHATLYWYQQILGQGPKLLIQFQNNGVVDDSQLPKDRFSAERLKGVDSTLKIQPAKLEDSAVYLCASSLDLKGTGRYEQYFGPGTRLTVT.

This clonotype has at least ten counts. The chain joins TRBV20-1 to TRBJ1-1, with TRBD1 matching over 7 bases. Per germline, CDR1 DFQATT and CDR2 SNEGSKA (reference sequence). Germline trimming cut 1 base from V and 4 bases from J; bases unmatched to any gene: 3. The length of the CDR3 is 13 residues. The CDR3 loop is CSARGQGGTEAFF. The CDR3 DNA follows: TGCAGTGCTAGAGGACAGGGAGGCACTGAAGCTTTCTTT.

CDR3 amino acids: CASSGTSNSEQYF. The CDR3, as DNA: TGTGCCAGCAGTGGGACATCAAACTCTGAGCAGTACTTC. The chain uses TRBV2 and TRBJ2-7, with D maybe TRBD1 (5 bases). Germline V gene data show CDR1 as SNHLY and CDR2 as FYNNEI. Trimming took 4 bases from V and 7 from J, leaving 14 bases between them. The CDR3 sequence is 13 residues long. Variable domain in full (rest from reference TRBV2 and TRBJ2-7): EPEVTQTPSHQVTQMGQEVILRCVPISNHLYFYWYRQILGQKVEFLVSFYNNEISEKSEIFDDQFSVERPDGSNFTLKIRSTKLEDSAMYFCASSGTSNSEQYFGPGTRLTVT.

This clonotype was seen at least ten times. The V gene is TRBV6-4, the J gene TRBJ1-1, with TRBD1 matching over 8 bases. This CDR3 spans 13 amino acids. Germline CDR1 reads MRHNA; CDR2 reads SNTAGT. The trim removed 6 bases at V and 4 bases at J, leaving 4 bases unmatched. The CDR3 loop is CASSRGPGTEAFF. CDR3 DNA sequence: TGTGCCAGCAGCAGGGGGCCGGGCACTGAAGCTTTCTTT.

This clonotype appeared many times. The rearrangement joins TRBV6-5 to TRBJ2-7; TRBD2 matches at 8 bases. This CDR3 spans 14 amino acids. Germline values: CDR1 MNHEY, CDR2 SVGAGI. V gave up 7 bases and J gave up 4 bases; unmatched junction bases: 9. CDR3 bases: TGTGCCAGCACCCCGGGAGGGAAGAGGTACGAGCAGTACTTC. It translates to CASTPGGKRYEQYF.

The chain carries TRBV14 and TRBJ2-1, with D tentatively TRBD1 (6 bases). There are 12 residues in the CDR3. V gave up 3 bases and J gave up 15 bases, with 15 bases separating them. Germline V CDR1 and CDR2: SGHDN, FVKESK. CDR3 loop: CASSHDTGKPFF. The CDR3 coding sequence is TGTGCCAGCAGCCATGATACAGGGAAACCGTTCTTC.

The V call is TRBV20-1, the J call TRBJ2-1; possibly TRBD2 for D (6 bases). CDR1 DFQATT and CDR2 SNEGSKA come from the germline V gene (reference sequence). V dropped 1 base and J dropped 3 bases, with 22 bases sitting between them. The CDR3 length is 18 residues. CDR3 DNA sequence: TGCAGTGCTAGAGTAATGTTGGCGGGGCCTCGTGACTACAATGAGCAGTTCTTC. It is translated as CSARVMLAGPRDYNEQFF.

This clonotype was detected many times. CDR3 region: CASSRTSGAYEQYF. CDR3 DNA: TGTGCCAGCAGTCGGACTAGCGGGGCCTACGAGCAGTACTTC. The chain couples TRBV6-2 or TRBV6-3 to TRBJ2-7, with 12 bases aligning to TRBD2. The CDR3 length is 14 residues. Germline trimming cut 5 bases from V and 2 bases from J; bases unmatched to any gene: 1. CDR1 is MNHEY, CDR2 SVGEGT, per germline.

J is TRBJ1-4 and V is TRBV6-5; 7 bases fit TRBD1. J lost 8 bases, V lost 1 base, and 7 bases had no gene match. CDR1 and CDR2 (germline): MNHEY, SVGAGI. This CDR3 comprises 15 residues. The CDR3 reads CASSYWGTGEEKLFF. Here the CDR3 DNA reads TGTGCCAGCAGTTACTGGGGAACAGGGGAAGAAAAACTGTTTTTT.

The chain recombines TRBV2 with TRBJ1-5; 7 bases are a match to TRBD1. Germline CDR1 and CDR2: SNHLY and FYNNEI. This CDR3 comprises 14 residues. J gave up 3 bases and V 5 bases, and 4 bases lay outside the gene matches. CDR3 in amino acids: CASSYRGPNQPQHF. The CDR3 nucleotides read TGTGCCAGCAGTTACAGGGGCCCCAATCAGCCCCAGCATTTT.

This clonotype was picked up a small number of times. V gene TRBV4-3 combines with J gene TRBJ1-2, with TRBD1 identical over 8 bases. This CDR3 region has 15 residues. V lost 4 bases and J lost 2; bases outside the gene matches: 6. Per the germline V gene, CDR1 is LGHNA and CDR2 is YSLEER. The CDR3 sequence: CASSRGQGINYGYTF. For the CDR3, the DNA is TGCGCCAGCAGCCGAGGACAGGGAATAAACTATGGCTACACCTTC.

The table lists this clonotype with many counts. The chain employs TRBV19 and TRBJ2-7; 10 bases are shared with TRBD2. V gave up 6 bases and J gave up 3 bases; unmatched junction bases: 8. CDR1 LNHDA and CDR2 SQIVND come from the germline V gene (reference sequence). The CDR3 loop spans 15 amino acids. CDR3 in DNA: TGTGCCAGTAGCCTAACTAGCGGGGTCATCTACGAGCAGTACTTC. It encodes CASSLTSGVIYEQYF.

The chain recombines TRBV4-1 with TRBJ1-2, with no clear D. The V end was cut by 1 base, the J end by 6 bases, with 12 bases between. This CDR3 comprises 14 residues. CDR1 MGHRA and CDR2 YSYEKL come from the germline V gene. DNA of the CDR3: TGCGCCAGCAGCCAAGGGCCTCAGTGGGATGGCTACACCTTC. Encoded protein: CASSQGPQWDGYTF.

This chain uses TRBV6-5 with TRBJ1-1; 11 bases map to TRBD1. This CDR3 spans 16 amino acids. CDR1 is MNHEY, CDR2 SVGAGI, per germline. With 6 bases clipped from V and 4 bases from J, the junction kept 10 bases outside the gene matches. In DNA form, the CDR3 reads TGTGCCAGCAGCCTTCGGGACAGGGGGGTTGGCACTGAAGCTTTCTTT. Amino acid sequence: CASSLRDRGVGTEAFF.

The V and J genes are TRBV6-5 and TRBJ2-5; 10 bases align to TRBD2. CDR1 and CDR2 (germline): MNHEY, SVGAGI. J was trimmed by 7 bases and V by 1 base; bases with no gene match: 3. This CDR3 has 14 amino acids. The CDR3 bases are TGTGCCAGCAGTTACTTAGCGGGGGGAGGGACCCAGTACTTC. Translating gives CASSYLAGGGTQYF.

This clonotype turned up a few times. This sequence joins TRBV28 and TRBJ1-1, with a weak D call TRBD1 (6 bases). Germline V gene lookup returns CDR1 MDHEN and CDR2 SYDVKM. Trimming cost V 3 bases and J 8 bases, with 16 bases left between them. The CDR3 sequence is 14 residues long. The CDR3 protein is CASSFVGAMGEAFF. As DNA, the CDR3 is TGTGCCAGCAGTTTTGTGGGGGCGATGGGGGAAGCTTTCTTT.

Ten or more counts support this clonotype. The V and J genes are TRBV4-3 and TRBJ1-1, with D unclear. The CDR3 consists of 13 residues. With 3 bases removed from V and 1 base from J, the gap between germline ends came to 6 bases. Looked up from germline, CDR1 is LGHNA and CDR2 is YSLEER. CDR3 sequence (DNA): TGCGCCAGCAGCCAGTACAGGAACACTGAAGCTTTCTTT. Translation gives CASSQYRNTEAFF.

At least ten counts were recorded for this clonotype. V and J are TRBV29-1 and TRBJ1-1; D is uncertain. The CDR3 runs 12 residues. CDR1 is SQVTM, CDR2 ANQGSEA, per germline. The V end lost 3 bases, the J end lost 0 bases, and 5 bases lay between the germline ends. The CDR3 protein is CSVDVMNTEAFF. In DNA, the CDR3 is TGCAGCGTTGACGTCATGAACACTGAAGCTTTCTTT.

In this sample, this clonotype turned up many times. The chain uses TRBV6-4 and TRBJ2-1; 9 positions agree with TRBD2. The germline CDR1 and CDR2 sequences are MRHNA and SNTAGT. The CDR3 sequence is 15 residues long. V was pared by 5 bases and J by 10 bases, with 12 bases of the junction left unmatched. As DNA, the CDR3 is TGTGCCAGCAGTCCCAGCGGGGGGCGGGGAGTAGAGCAGTTCTTC. Protein sequence: CASSPSGGRGVEQFF.

This clonotype was observed a few times. The V and J genes are TRBV20-1 and TRBJ2-1; D tentatively fits TRBD1 or TRBD2 (5 bases each). The V and J ends lost 1 base and 4 bases respectively, with 14 bases between them. The CDR3 loop spans 15 amino acids. The germline V gene encodes CDR1 DFQATT and CDR2 SNEGSKA (reference sequence). In DNA, the CDR3 is TGCAGTGCTAGAGTACATGGTGGGGGATACAATGAGCAGTTCTTC. As protein: CSARVHGGGYNEQFF.

This chain uses TRBV20-1 with TRBJ2-7; the D gene could be TRBD1 or TRBD2 (6 bases each). V dropped 3 bases and J dropped 6 bases, with 12 bases sitting between them. The CDR3 is 12 amino acids. Germline V lookup: CDR1 DFQATT, CDR2 SNEGSKA (reference sequence). CDR3 sequence reads: CSASHGGREQYF. As DNA, the CDR3 is TGCAGTGCTAGTCACGGGGGCCGCGAGCAGTACTTC.

Regarding this clonotype: A much larger clone lies a single base off, so this may be a read error. This chain joins TRBV20-1 and TRBJ2-1; 12 bases match TRBD2. V trimming: 5 bases; J trimming: 8 bases; junction bases outside the gene matches: 7. CDR1 is DFQATT, CDR2 SNEGSKA, per germline (reference sequence). The CDR3 sequence is 14 residues long. The CDR3 nucleotides are TGCAGTGCTCCTCTAGCGGGGGGGCGCGATGAGCAGTTCTTC. The encoded protein is CSAPLAGGRDEQFF.

This clonotype was seen ten or more times. The chain carries TRBV19 and TRBJ2-3; 7 bases fit TRBD1. The CDR3 contains 15 residues. CDR1 LNHDA and CDR2 SQIVND come from the germline V gene (reference sequence). J was trimmed by 2 bases and V by 5 bases; bases with no gene match: 7. The CDR3 loop reads CASSAGTVPTDTQYF. In DNA, the CDR3 is TGTGCCAGTAGTGCCGGGACAGTACCCACAGATACGCAGTATTTT.

This chain uses TRBV20-1 with TRBJ2-5; D gene unclear. V lost 2 bases and J 5 bases, leaving 6 bases between the germline ends. Germline loops: CDR1 DFQATT, CDR2 SNEGSKA (reference sequence). The CDR3 sequence is 11 residues long. The CDR3 sequence: CSARLGETQYF. The CDR3 nucleotides read TGCAGTGCTAGACTCGGGGAGACCCAGTACTTC.

V is TRBV9 and J is TRBJ1-5; D remains ambiguous. CDR3 size: 14 residues. CDR1 and CDR2 from the germline V gene are SGDLS and YYNGEE. The V end lost 0 bases, the J end lost 4 bases, and 8 bases lay between the germline ends. The CDR3 DNA is TGTGCCAGCAGCGTAGGGACCTCAAATCAGCCCCAGCATTTT. As protein: CASSVGTSNQPQHF.

CDR3 sequence (DNA): TGTGCCAGCAGCCAAGATAAAGCCCCCTTGCCGGACAATGAGCAGTTCTTC. Encoded protein: CASSQDKAPLPDNEQFF. The chain links TRBV4-2 to TRBJ2-1; D is undetermined. Per germline, CDR1 LGHNA and CDR2 YNFKEQ. This CDR3 is 17 amino acids long. Trimming took 0 bases from V and 5 from J, leaving 17 bases between them.